This T cell receptor beta chain was captured by sequencing in a study of cytomegalovirus exposure and HLA in healthy donors. Study background: Later analysis reported that the roughly 130 validation repertoires shared the platform of the approximately 690 first-cohort repertoires.

With regard to this clone: The target antigen is unknown.

The study's findings and limits: In vitro work confirmed that a few CMV-associated chains recognize CMV antigens.

Measured with immunoSEQ multiplex PCR; TCRdb has only the in-frame clones, and not every one. The sample contains 170,000 or so clones, roughly 80% of which appear only once. Germline loops: CDR1 SGHTA, CDR2 FQGNSA. The V end lost 5 bases, the J end lost 3 bases, and 17 bases lay between the germline ends. This CDR3 spans 16 amino acids. Sample: PBMCs. The clonotype comes from a woman between 18 and 29 years old in good health and CMV-seropositive. V and J are TRBV7-2 and TRBJ1-5; D is possibly TRBD1 (5 bases). The CDR3 is CASSHPRGTANQPQHF. The DNA for the CDR3 is TGTGCCAGCAGCCACCCCCGGGGGACCGCCAATCAGCCCCAGCATTTT.